The rows below give T cell receptor beta chains drawn from one sample of a study of blood T cell repertoires in COVID-19. The data were produced by immunoSEQ multiplex PCR, yet TCRdb's version contains in-frame clones alone and is incomplete. The data hold 84,000 or so clones, with 65% to 85% observed a single time. Sample: peripheral blood. The receptor source for this set is an elderly woman with acute or convalescent COVID-19. Both conserved end residues are part of each CDR3. D genes are given only for firm matches. Clone size is shown for a subset of rows, as once, few, many or a class of expanded clone.

j_call v_call clone_size d_call cdr3_aa cdr3_nt
TRBJ1-1 TRBV29-1 - - CSAASTGDNTEAFF TGCAGCGCTGCATCGACAGGAGATAACACTGAAGCTTTCTTT
TRBJ1-4 TRBV6-1 - TRBD1 CASSERDRGLRKLFF TGTGCCAGCAGTGAACGGGACAGGGGTCTGCGAAAACTGTTTTTT
TRBJ2-1 TRBV2 - - CASSESRGSYNEQFF TGTGCCAGCAGTGAAAGCAGGGGCTCCTACAATGAGCAGTTCTTC
TRBJ2-7 TRBV10-3 once TRBD1 CAISVERTGASYEQYF TGTGCCATCAGTGTCGAGAGGACAGGAGCATCCTACGAGCAGTACTTC
TRBJ1-1 TRBV6-5 - TRBD1 CASSLNRDRGVAFF TGTGCCAGCAGTCTAAATCGGGACAGGGGGGTAGCTTTCTTT
TRBJ1-3 TRBV28 - TRBD1 CASNFDRGSGNTIYF TGTGCCAGCAACTTCGACAGGGGCTCTGGAAACACCATATATTTT
TRBJ2-7 TRBV6-2/TRBV6-3 - TRBD1 CASSPIGTVKAYEQYF TGTGCCAGCAGTCCGATCGGGACAGTAAAAGCCTACGAGCAGTACTTC
TRBJ2-5 TRBV15 - - CATSRDPGGQETQYF TGTGCCACCAGCAGAGATCCTGGAGGGCAGGAGACCCAGTACTTC
TRBJ1-5 TRBV27 once - CASSLRGGWNQPQHF TGTGCCAGCAGTCTAAGAGGGGGTTGGAATCAGCCCCAGCATTTT
TRBJ1-3 TRBV7-9 - TRBD1 CASSVDRGGNTIYF TGTGCCAGCAGCGTCGACAGGGGCGGAAACACCATATATTTT
TRBJ1-2 TRBV4-2 - TRBD1 CASSQEPGQGPFGYTF TGTGCCAGCAGCCAGGAGCCGGGACAGGGCCCTTTTGGCTACACCTTC
TRBJ2-3 TRBV7-3 - TRBD2 CASSSSGVTDTQYF TGTGCCAGCAGCTCTAGCGGGGTCACAGATACGCAGTATTTT
TRBJ2-7 TRBV5-4 - TRBD1 CASSLPGQRIDEQYF TGTGCCAGCAGCCTGCCGGGACAGAGGATCGACGAGCAGTACTTC
TRBJ2-5 TRBV7-7 - - CASSLGTRVQETQYF TGTGCTAGCAGCTTAGGGACAAGGGTACAAGAGACCCAGTACTTC
TRBJ1-1 TRBV6-6 - TRBD1 CASSRQPGQGSNTEAFF TGTGCCAGCAGCCGACAACCGGGACAGGGATCGAACACTGAAGCTTTCTTT
TRBJ2-7 TRBV6-6 - - CASRTTLRISYEQYF TGTGCCAGCAGGACTACTCTCCGGATTTCCTACGAGCAGTACTTC
TRBJ1-1 TRBV5-8 - TRBD1 CASSTTGGWTEAFF TGTGCCAGCAGCACTACAGGGGGCTGGACTGAAGCTTTCTTT
TRBJ2-6 TRBV7-8 - TRBD1 CASSTGDRAGANVLTF TGTGCCAGCAGCACCGGGGACAGGGCCGGGGCCAACGTCCTGACTTTC
TRBJ2-5 TRBV7-9 - TRBD1 CASNPGTEEKTQYF TGTGCCAGCAATCCCGGGACAGAAGAGAAGACCCAGTACTTC
TRBJ1-1 TRBV11-3 few - CASSSDRDTEAFF TGTGCCAGCAGCTCCGACCGGGACACTGAAGCTTTCTTT
TRBJ2-3 TRBV6-1 - - CASSEQEGDTQYF TGTGCCAGCAGTGAACAGGAAGGAGATACGCAGTATTTT
TRBJ2-7 TRBV28 once - CASGPEYEQYF TGTGCCAGCGGTCCCGAGTACGAGCAGTACTTC
TRBJ1-5 TRBV2 - TRBD1 CATHRGRNQPQHF TGTGCCACACACAGGGGGCGCAATCAGCCCCAGCATTTT
TRBJ1-2 TRBV18 once TRBD1 CASSPPSAGQGYRDGYTF TGTGCCAGCTCACCACCGTCGGCGGGACAGGGTTATAGGGATGGCTACACCTTC
TRBJ1-2 TRBV6-1 - - CASSDKSGGYGYTF TGTGCCAGCAGTGATAAGAGTGGGGGGTATGGCTACACCTTC
TRBJ2-7 TRBV25-1 - TRBD1 CASSAYGTGIYEQYF TGTGCCAGCAGTGCATACGGGACAGGGATATACGAGCAGTACTTC
TRBJ1-2 TRBV3-1/TRBV3-2 few TRBD1 CASSQRTGGAFWGYTF TGTGCCAGCAGCCAAAGGACAGGGGGCGCTTTTTGGGGCTACACCTTC
TRBJ2-7 TRBV4-2 - TRBD2 CASSGDSGAYEQYF TGTGCCAGCAGTGGGGATAGCGGGGCCTACGAGCAGTACTTC
TRBJ1-2 TRBV7-3 few TRBD1 CASSLGTGGENGYTF TGTGCCAGCAGCTTGGGGACAGGGGGCGAGAATGGCTACACCTTC
TRBJ2-7 TRBV5-8 - - CASRVWGGDSYEQYF TGTGCCAGCAGGGTGTGGGGCGGGGACTCCTACGAGCAGTACTTC
TRBJ2-7 TRBV30 - TRBD1 CAWKGQGASYEQYF TGTGCCTGGAAGGGACAGGGGGCTAGCTACGAGCAGTACTTC
TRBJ1-2 TRBV20-1 - - CSAGRGHTF TGCAGTGCAGGCAGGGGTCACACCTTC
TRBJ1-1 TRBV6-5 - TRBD1 CASDKLGQPNTEAFF TGTGCCAGCGATAAGCTGGGACAGCCGAACACTGAAGCTTTCTTT
TRBJ2-2 TRBV3-1/TRBV3-2 - TRBD2 CASSQPAGVPLGPGELFF TGTGCCAGCAGCCAACCAGCGGGGGTCCCGCTGGGGCCCGGGGAGCTGTTTTTT
TRBJ1-3 TRBV11-2 - - CASSISDSGNTIYF TGTGCCAGCAGCATCAGTGACTCTGGAAACACCATATATTTT
TRBJ2-1 TRBV10-3 - - CAIRKQGAGGPYNEQFF TGTGCCATCAGGAAACAGGGGGCGGGGGGTCCCTACAATGAGCAGTTCTTC
TRBJ2-7 TRBV19 many TRBD2 CASSIEASGGVTSYEQYF TGTGCCAGTAGTATCGAGGCTAGCGGGGGGGTAACCTCCTACGAGCAGTACTTC
TRBJ1-3 TRBV6-5 few TRBD1 CASTQGAGGNTIYF TGTGCCAGCACGCAGGGGGCAGGTGGAAACACCATATATTTT
TRBJ1-2 TRBV5-6 - - CASSRTGTNYGYTF TGTGCCAGCAGCCGGACCGGGACAAACTATGGCTACACCTTC
TRBJ2-7 TRBV3-1/TRBV3-2 - - CASSQATYEQYF TGTGCCAGCAGCCAAGCCACCTACGAGCAGTACTTC
TRBJ1-3 TRBV27 - TRBD1 CASSFRGDRGLSGNTIYF TGTGCCAGCAGTTTCAGGGGGGACAGGGGACTCTCTGGAAACACCATATATTTT
TRBJ1-2 TRBV5-4 - - CASSLDGTNYGYTF TGTGCCAGCAGCTTGGACGGGACTAACTATGGCTACACCTTC
TRBJ1-5 TRBV27 - - CASSTHQPGSQPQHF TGTGCCAGCAGTACACACCAACCGGGGTCTCAGCCCCAGCATTTT
TRBJ1-2 TRBV6-5 - - CASSYSPGLMYGYTF TGTGCCAGCAGTTACTCTCCCGGACTTATGTATGGCTACACCTTC
TRBJ1-1 TRBV25-1 - TRBD1 CASSVGLTGANTEAFF TGTGCCAGCAGTGTTGGATTGACAGGGGCGAACACTGAAGCTTTCTTT